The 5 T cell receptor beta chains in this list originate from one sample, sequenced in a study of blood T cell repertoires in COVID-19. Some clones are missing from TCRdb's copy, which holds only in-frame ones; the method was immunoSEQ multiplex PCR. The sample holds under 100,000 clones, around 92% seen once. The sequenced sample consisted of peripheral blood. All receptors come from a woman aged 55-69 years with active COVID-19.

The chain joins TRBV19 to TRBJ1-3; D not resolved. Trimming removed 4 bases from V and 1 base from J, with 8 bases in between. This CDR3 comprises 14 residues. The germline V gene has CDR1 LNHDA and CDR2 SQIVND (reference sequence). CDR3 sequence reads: CASSTTFSGNTIYF. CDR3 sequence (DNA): TGTGCCAGTAGTACGACATTTTCTGGAAACACCATATATTTT.

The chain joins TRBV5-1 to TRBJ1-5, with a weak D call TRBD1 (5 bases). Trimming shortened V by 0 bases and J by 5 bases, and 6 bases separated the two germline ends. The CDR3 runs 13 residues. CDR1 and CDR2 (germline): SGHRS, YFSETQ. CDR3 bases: TGCGCCAGCAGCTTGGAGGGGTATCAGCCCCAGCATTTT. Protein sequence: CASSLEGYQPQHF.

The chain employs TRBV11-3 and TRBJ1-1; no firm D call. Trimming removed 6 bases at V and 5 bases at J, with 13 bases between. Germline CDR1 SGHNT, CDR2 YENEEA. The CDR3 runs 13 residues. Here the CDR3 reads CASSQTGVTEAFF. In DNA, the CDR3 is TGTGCCAGCAGTCAAACGGGAGTAACTGAAGCTTTCTTT.

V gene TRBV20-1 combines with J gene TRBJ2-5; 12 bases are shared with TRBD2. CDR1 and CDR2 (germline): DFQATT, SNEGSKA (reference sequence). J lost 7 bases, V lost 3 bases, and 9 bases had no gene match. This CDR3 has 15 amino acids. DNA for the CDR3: TGCAGTGCTAGTGCTAGCGGGGGGGCTTCAGGGACCCAGTACTTC. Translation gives CSASASGGASGTQYF.

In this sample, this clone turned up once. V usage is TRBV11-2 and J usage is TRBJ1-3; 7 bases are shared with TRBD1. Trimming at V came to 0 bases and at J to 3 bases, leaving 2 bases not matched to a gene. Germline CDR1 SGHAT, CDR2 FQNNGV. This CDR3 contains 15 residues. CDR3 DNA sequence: TGTGCCAGCAGCTTAGAAGACAGGGATGGAAACACCATATATTTT. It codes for CASSLEDRDGNTIYF.